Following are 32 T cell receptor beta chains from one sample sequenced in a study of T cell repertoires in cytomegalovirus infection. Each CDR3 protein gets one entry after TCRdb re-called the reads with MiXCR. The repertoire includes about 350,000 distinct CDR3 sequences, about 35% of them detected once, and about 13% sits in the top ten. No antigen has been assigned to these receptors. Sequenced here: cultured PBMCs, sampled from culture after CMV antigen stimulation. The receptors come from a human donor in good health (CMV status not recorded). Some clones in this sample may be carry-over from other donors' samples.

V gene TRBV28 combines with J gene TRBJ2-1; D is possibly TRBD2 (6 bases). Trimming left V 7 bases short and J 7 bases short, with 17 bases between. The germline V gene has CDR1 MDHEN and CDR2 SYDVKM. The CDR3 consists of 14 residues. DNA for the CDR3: TGTGCCAGCAACGGGACTCCCAGAACAAATGAGCAGTTCTTC. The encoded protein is CASNGTPRTNEQFF.

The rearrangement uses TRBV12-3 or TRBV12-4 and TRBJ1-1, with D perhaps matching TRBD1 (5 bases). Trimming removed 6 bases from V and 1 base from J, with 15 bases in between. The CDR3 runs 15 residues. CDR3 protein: CASSQEGRRNTEAFF. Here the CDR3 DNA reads TGTGCCAGCAGCCAGGAGGGGAGGAGGAACACTGAAGCTTTCTTT.

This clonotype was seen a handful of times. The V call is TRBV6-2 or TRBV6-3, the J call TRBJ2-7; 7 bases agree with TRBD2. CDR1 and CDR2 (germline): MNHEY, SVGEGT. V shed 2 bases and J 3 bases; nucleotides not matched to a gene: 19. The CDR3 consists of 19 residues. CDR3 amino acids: CASSYGLPGLRSGDYEQYV. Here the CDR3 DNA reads TGTGCCAGCAGTTACGGACTACCGGGACTACGGTCCGGGGACTACGAGCAGTACGTC.

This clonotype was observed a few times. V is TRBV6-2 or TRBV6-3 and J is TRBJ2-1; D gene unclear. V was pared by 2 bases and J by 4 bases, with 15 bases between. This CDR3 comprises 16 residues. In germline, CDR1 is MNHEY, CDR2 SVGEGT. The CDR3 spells CASSYLEIDRYNEQFF. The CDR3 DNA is TGTGCCAGCAGTTACCTAGAAATCGATCGTTACAATGAGCAGTTCTTC.

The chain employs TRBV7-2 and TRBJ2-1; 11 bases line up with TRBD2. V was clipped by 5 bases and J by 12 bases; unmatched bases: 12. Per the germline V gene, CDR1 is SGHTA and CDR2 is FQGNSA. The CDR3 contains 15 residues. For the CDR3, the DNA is TGTGCCAGCAGCCTCGGGACTAGCGGACCGGTAGGGCAGTTCTTC. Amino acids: CASSLGTSGPVGQFF.

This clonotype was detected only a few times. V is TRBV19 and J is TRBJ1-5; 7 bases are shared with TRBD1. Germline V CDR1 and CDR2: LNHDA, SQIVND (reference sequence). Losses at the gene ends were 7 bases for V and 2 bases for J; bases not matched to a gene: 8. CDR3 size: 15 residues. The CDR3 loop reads CASTFFGQGNQPQHF. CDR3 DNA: TGTGCCAGTACATTCTTTGGACAGGGCAATCAGCCCCAGCATTTT. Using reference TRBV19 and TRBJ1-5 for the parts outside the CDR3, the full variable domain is DGGITQSPKYLFRKEGQNVTLSCEQNLNHDAMYWYRQDPGQGLRLIYYSQIVNDFQKGDIAEGYSVSREKKESFPLTVTSAQKNPTAFYLCASTFFGQGNQPQHFGDGTRLSIL.

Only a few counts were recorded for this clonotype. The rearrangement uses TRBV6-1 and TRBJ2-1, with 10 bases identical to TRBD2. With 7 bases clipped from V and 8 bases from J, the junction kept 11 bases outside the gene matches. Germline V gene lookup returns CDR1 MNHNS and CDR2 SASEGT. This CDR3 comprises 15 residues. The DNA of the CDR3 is TGTGCCAGCAACGAAGCGGGAGGGCCATGGGATGAGCAGTTCTTC. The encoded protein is CASNEAGGPWDEQFF.

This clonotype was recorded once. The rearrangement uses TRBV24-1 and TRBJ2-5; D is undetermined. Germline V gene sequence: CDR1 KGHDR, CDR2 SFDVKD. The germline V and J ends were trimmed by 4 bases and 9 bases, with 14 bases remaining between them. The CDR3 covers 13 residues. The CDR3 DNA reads TGTGCCACCAGTGACCCAGTGGTGCGCGCCCAGTACTTC. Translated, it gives CATSDPVVRAQYF.

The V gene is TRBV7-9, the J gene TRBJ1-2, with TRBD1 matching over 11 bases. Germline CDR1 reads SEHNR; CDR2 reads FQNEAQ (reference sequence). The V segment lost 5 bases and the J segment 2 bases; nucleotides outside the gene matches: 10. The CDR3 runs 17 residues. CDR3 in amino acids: CASSLDPGTGGNYGYTF. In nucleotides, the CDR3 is TGTGCCAGCAGCCTGGACCCCGGGACAGGGGGAAACTATGGCTACACCTTC. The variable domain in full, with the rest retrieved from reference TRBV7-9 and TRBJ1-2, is DTGVSQNPRHKITKRGQNVTFRCDPISEHNRLYWYRQTLGQGPEFLTYFQNEAQLEKSRLLSDRFSAERPKGSFSTLEIQRTEQGDSAMYLCASSLDPGTGGNYGYTFGSGTRLTVV.

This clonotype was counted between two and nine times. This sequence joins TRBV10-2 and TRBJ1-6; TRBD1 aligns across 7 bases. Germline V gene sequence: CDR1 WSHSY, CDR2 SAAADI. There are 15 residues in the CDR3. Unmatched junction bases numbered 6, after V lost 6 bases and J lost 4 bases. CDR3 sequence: CASRSDRRYNSPLHF. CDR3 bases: TGCGCCAGCAGGTCGGACAGGAGATATAATTCACCCCTCCACTTT.

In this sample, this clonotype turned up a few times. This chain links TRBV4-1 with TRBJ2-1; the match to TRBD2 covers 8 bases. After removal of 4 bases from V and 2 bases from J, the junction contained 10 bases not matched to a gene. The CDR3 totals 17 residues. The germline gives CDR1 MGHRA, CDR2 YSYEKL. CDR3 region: CASSLLLGLAAYNEQFF. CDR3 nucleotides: TGCGCCAGCAGCCTCCTCCTCGGACTAGCAGCCTACAATGAGCAGTTCTTC.

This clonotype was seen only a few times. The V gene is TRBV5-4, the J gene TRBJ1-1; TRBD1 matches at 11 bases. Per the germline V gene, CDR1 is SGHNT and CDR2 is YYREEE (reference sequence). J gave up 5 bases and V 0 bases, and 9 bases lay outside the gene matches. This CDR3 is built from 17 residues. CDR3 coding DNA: TGTGCCAGCAGCTTGGGGCCTCCGGGACAGGGGGTAACTGAAGCTTTCTTT. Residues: CASSLGPPGQGVTEAFF.

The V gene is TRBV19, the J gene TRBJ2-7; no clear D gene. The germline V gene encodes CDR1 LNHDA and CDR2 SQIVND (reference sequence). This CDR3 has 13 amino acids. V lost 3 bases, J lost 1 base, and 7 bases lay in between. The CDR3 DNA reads TGTGCCAGTAGTATTGCCGTTTCCTACGAGCAGTACTTC. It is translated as CASSIAVSYEQYF. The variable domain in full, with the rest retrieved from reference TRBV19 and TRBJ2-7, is DGGITQSPKYLFRKEGQNVTLSCEQNLNHDAMYWYRQDPGQGLRLIYYSQIVNDFQKGDIAEGYSVSREKKESFPLTVTSAQKNPTAFYLCASSIAVSYEQYFGPGTRLTVT.

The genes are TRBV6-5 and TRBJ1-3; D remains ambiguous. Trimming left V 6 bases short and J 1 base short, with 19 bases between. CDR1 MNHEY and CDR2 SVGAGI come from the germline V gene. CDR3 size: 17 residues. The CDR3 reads CASSPTTGPSSGNTIYF. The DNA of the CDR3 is TGTGCCAGCAGCCCTACGACTGGGCCCTCATCTGGAAACACCATATATTTT.

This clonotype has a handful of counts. In DNA, the CDR3 is TGTGCCAGCAGTTCGACAGGGTTTCGAGAGACCCAGTACTTC. Its translation: CASSSTGFRETQYF. The chain employs TRBV12-3 or TRBV12-4 and TRBJ2-5; 7 bases map to TRBD1. The ends lost 4 bases at V and 4 bases at J; junction bases unmatched: 6. The CDR3 length is 14 residues.

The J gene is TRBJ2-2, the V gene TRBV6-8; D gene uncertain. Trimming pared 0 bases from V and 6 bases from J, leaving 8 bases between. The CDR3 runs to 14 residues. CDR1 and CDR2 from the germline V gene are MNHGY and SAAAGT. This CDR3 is CASSYSLGAGELFF. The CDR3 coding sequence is TGTGCCAGCAGTTACTCTTTAGGAGCCGGGGAGCTGTTTTTT.

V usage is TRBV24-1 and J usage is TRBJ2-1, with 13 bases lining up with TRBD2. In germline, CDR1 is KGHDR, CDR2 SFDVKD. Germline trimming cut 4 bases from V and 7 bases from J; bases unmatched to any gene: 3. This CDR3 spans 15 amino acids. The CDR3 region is CATSDATSGRNEQFF. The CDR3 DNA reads TGTGCCACCAGTGACGCGACTAGCGGGAGGAATGAGCAGTTCTTC.

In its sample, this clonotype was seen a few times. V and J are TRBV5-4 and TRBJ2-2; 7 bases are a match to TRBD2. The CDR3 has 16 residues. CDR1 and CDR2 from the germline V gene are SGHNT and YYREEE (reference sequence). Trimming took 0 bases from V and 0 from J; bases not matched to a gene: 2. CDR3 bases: TGTGCCAGCAGCTTGGGGGGGGGGTCGAACACCGGGGAGCTGTTTTTT. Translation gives CASSLGGGSNTGELFF.

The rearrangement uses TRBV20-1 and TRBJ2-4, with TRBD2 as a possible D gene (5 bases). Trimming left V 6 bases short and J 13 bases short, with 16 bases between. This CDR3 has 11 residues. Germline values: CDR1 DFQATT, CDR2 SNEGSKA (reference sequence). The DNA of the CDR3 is TGCAGTGCCTCTACCCGGGAACACCAGTACTTC. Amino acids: CSASTREHQYF.

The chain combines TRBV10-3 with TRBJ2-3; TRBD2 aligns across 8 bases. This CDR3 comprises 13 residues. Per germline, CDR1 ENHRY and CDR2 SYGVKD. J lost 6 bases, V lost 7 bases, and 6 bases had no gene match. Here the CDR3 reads CAITERETDTQYF. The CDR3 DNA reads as TGTGCCATCACGGAGCGGGAGACGGATACGCAGTATTTT.

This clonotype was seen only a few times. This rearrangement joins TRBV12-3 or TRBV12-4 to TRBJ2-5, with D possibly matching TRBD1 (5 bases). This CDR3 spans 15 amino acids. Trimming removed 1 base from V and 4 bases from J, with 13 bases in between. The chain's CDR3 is CASSLDLGRAETQYF. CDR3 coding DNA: TGTGCCAGCAGTTTAGATCTGGGCAGGGCAGAGACCCAGTACTTC.

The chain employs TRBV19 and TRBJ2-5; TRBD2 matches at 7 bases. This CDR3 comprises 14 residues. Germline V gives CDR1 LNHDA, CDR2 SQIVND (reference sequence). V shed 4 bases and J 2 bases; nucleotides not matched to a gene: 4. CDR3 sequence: CASSNPGLQETQYF. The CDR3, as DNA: TGTGCCAGTAGTAATCCGGGACTACAAGAGACCCAGTACTTC.

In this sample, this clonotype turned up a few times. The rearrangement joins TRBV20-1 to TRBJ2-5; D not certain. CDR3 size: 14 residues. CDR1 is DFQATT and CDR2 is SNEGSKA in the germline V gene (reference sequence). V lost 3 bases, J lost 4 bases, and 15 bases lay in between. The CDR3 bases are TGCAGTGCTAGGGTTTCGGTCTCTTTAGAGACCCAGTACTTC. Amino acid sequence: CSARVSVSLETQYF.

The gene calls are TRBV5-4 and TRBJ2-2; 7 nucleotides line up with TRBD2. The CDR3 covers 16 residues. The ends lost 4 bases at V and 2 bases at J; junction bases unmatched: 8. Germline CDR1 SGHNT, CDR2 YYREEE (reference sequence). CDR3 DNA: TGTGCCAGCAGCCGGGGCGCTAGCGGAAACACCGGGGAGCTGTTTTTT. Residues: CASSRGASGNTGELFF.

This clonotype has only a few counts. CDR3: CASSLVSLYGYTF. CDR3 DNA sequence: TGTGCCAGCAGCTTAGTGAGTCTCTATGGCTACACCTTC. The genes are TRBV7-2 and TRBJ1-2; no clear D gene. Germline V CDR1 and CDR2: SGHTA, FQGNSA. The CDR3 is 13 residues long. V lost 1 base and J lost 4, with 7 bases in between.

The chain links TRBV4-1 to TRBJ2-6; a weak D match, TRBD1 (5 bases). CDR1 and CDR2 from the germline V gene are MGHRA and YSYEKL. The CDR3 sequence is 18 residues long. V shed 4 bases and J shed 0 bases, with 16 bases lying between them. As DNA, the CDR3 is TGCGCCAGCAGCCTAACAGGTCCCCGAAGCTCTGGGGCCAACGTCCTGACTTTC. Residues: CASSLTGPRSSGANVLTF.

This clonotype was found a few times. The CDR3 DNA reads TGTGCCAGCACCGTGACCCTCTACAATGAGCAGTTCTTC. Translated, it gives CASTVTLYNEQFF. The chain is built from TRBV6-2 or TRBV6-3 and TRBJ2-1; D gene unclear. Germline V gives CDR1 MNHEY, CDR2 SVGEGT. This CDR3 is 13 amino acids long. V was trimmed by 7 bases and J by 3 bases, leaving 10 bases between them.

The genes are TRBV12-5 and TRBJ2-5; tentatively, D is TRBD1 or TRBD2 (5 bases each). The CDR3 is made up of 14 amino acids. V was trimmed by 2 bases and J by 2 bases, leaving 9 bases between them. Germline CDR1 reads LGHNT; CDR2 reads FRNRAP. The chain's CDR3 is CASGLPGRQETQYF. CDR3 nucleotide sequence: TGTGCTAGTGGTTTGCCGGGACGGCAAGAGACCCAGTACTTC.

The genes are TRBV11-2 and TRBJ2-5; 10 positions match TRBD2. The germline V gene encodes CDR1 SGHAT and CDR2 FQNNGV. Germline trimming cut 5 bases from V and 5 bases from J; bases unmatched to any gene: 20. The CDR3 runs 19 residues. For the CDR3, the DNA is TGTGCCAGCAGCCCCAGTGGGAGCGGGAGGGACCTTTCTGAGGAGACCCAGTACTTC. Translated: CASSPSGSGRDLSEETQYF.

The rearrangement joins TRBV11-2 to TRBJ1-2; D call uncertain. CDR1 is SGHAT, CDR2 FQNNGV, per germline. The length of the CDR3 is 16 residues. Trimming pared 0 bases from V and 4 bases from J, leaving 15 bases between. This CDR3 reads CASSLEAAQPLYGYTF. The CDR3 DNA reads TGTGCCAGCAGCTTAGAGGCGGCACAGCCCCTCTATGGCTACACCTTC.

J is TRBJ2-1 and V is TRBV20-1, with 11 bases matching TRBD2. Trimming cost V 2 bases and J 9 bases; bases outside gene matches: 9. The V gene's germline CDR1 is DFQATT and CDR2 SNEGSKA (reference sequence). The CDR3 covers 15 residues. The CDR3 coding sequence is TGCAGTGCTAGAATACTAGCGGGAGCTTGGGGTGAGCAGTTCTTC. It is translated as CSARILAGAWGEQFF.

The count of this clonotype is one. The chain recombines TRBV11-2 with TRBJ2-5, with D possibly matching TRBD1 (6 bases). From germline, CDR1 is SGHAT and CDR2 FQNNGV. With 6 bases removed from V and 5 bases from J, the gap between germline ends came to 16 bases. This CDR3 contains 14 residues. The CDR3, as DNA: TGTGCCAGCAGTAAATCCTGGGACAAGGAGACCCAGTACTTC. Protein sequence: CASSKSWDKETQYF.